These 4 T cell receptor beta chains were all obtained from the same sample, sequenced in a study of T cell responses to AZD1222 COVID-19 vaccine. Produced via immunoSEQ multiplex PCR; TCRdb's table is partial and in-frame only. The sample holds some 84,000 clones; 65% to 90% are singletons and the top ten take approximately 7.9%. The starting material was peripheral blood, obtained on day 0 of AZD1222 vaccination. These receptors originate from an adult in good health.

Concerning this clone itself: The same CDR3 also results from other DNA sequences found in this sample. The rearrangement joins TRBV10-3 to TRBJ2-3; 7 nucleotides align to TRBD1. Germline CDR1 and CDR2: ENHRY and SYGVKD. The CDR3 has 15 amino acids. The ends lost 0 bases at V and 4 bases at J; junction bases unmatched: 4. The CDR3 DNA reads as TGTGCCATCAGTGAGTCGACAGGGTCCGCAGATACGCAGTATTTT. Residues: CAISESTGSADTQYF.

The V gene is TRBV27, the J gene TRBJ1-2; D call uncertain. Germline V gene sequence: CDR1 MNHEY, CDR2 SMNVEV (reference sequence). V lost 1 base to trimming and J lost 1 base, with 10 bases between them. The CDR3 contains 15 residues. The CDR3 DNA follows: TGTGCCAGCAGTTTATTGGCCAGAATTAACTATGGCTACACCTTC. Protein: CASSLLARINYGYTF.

V usage is TRBV6-5 and J usage is TRBJ2-2; tentatively, D is TRBD2 (6 bases). This CDR3 is built from 15 residues. Trimming took 10 bases from V and 7 from J, leaving 22 bases between them. CDR1 MNHEY and CDR2 SVGAGI come from the germline V gene. This CDR3 reads CATYRGAAGGGELFF. CDR3 coding DNA: TGTGCCACCTACCGCGGGGCCGCCGGGGGCGGGGAGCTGTTTTTT.

The J gene is TRBJ1-5, the V gene TRBV12-5; D unresolved. CDR1 and CDR2 from the germline V gene are LGHNT and FRNRAP. The CDR3 consists of 14 residues. Trimming pared 2 bases from V and 9 bases from J, leaving 14 bases between. The CDR3 nucleotides are TGTGCTAGTGGTTTGTCGACGGGGTGGTTGCCCCAGCATTTT. Translated, it gives CASGLSTGWLPQHF.